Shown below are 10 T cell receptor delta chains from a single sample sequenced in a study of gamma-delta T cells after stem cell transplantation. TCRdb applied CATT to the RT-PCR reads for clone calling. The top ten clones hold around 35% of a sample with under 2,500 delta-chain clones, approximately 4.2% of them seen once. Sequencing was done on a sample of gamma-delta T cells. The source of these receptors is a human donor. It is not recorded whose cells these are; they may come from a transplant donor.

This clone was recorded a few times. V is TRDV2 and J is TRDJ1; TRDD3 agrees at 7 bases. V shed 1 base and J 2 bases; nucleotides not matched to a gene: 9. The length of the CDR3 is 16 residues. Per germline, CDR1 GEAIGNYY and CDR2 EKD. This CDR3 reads CACDTLGATRTDKLIF. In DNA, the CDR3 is TGTGCCTGTGACACTCTGGGGGCTACGCGTACCGATAAACTCATCTTT.

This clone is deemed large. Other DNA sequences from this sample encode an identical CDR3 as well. DNA for the CDR3: TGTGCCTGTGACAGACTGGGGGAGAAAACCAACACCGATAAACTCATCTTT. As protein: CACDRLGEKTNTDKLIF. The rearrangement links TRDV2 to TRDJ1; 9 nucleotides line up with TRDD3. J gave up 0 bases and V 2 bases, and 9 bases lay outside the gene matches. Looked up from germline, CDR1 is GEAIGNYY and CDR2 is EKD. The CDR3 length is 17 residues.

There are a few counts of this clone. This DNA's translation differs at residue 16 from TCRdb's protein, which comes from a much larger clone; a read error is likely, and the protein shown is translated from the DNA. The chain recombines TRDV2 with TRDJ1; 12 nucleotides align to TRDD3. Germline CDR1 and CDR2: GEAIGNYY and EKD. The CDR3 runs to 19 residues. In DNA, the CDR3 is TGTGCCTGTGACACTCTAACTGGGGGATACCGTGGGTACACCGATACACTCATCTTT. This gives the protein CACDTLTGGYRGYTDTLIF.

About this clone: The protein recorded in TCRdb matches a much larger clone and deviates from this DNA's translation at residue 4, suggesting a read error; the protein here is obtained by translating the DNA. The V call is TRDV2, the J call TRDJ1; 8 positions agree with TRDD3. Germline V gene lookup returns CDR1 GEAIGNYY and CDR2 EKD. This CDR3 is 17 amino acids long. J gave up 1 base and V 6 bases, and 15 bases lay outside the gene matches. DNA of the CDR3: TGTGCCTGTAACCCGATACTGGGGGCCACCTCCACCGATAAACTCATCTTT. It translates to CACNPILGATSTDKLIF.

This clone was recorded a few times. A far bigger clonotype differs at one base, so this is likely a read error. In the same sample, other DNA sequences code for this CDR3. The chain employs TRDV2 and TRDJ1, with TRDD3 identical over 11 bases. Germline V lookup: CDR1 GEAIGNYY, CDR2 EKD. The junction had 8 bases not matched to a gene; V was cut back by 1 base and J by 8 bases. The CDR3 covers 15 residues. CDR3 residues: CACDTLGDTGDKLIF. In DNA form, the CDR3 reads TGTGCCTGTGACACGTTGGGGGATACGGGCGACAAACTCATCTTT.

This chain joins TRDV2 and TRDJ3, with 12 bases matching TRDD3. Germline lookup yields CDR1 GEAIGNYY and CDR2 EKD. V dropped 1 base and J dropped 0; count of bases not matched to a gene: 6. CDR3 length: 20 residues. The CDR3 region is CACDTFVLGDTSWDTRQMFF. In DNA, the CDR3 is TGTGCCTGTGACACTTTTGTACTGGGGGATACCTCCTGGGACACCCGACAGATGTTTTTC.

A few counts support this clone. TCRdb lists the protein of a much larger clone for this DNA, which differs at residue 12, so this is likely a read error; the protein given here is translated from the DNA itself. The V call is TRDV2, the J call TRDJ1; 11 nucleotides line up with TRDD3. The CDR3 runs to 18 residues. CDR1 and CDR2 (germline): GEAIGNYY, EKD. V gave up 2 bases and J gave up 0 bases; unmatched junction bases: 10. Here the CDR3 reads CACDKLGDTYPHTDKLIF. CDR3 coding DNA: TGTGCCTGTGACAAGCTGGGGGATACTTATCCGCACACCGATAAACTCATCTTT.

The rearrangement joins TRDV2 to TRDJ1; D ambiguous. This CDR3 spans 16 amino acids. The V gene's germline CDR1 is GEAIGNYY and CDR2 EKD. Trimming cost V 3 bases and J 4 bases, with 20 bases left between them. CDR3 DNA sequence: TGTGCCTGTGACGCCGTACCACACACACCAAACGATAAACTCATCTTT. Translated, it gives CACDAVPHTPNDKLIF.

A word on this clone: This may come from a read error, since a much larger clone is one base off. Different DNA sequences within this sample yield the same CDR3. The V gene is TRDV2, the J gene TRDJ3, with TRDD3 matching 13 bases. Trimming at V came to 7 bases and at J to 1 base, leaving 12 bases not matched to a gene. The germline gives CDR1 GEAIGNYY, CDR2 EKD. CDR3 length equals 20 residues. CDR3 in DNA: TGTGCCTGCGACCCTACTGGGGGATACGGGCAGTCCTGGGACACCCGACAGATGTTTTTC. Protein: CACDPTGGYGQSWDTRQMFF.

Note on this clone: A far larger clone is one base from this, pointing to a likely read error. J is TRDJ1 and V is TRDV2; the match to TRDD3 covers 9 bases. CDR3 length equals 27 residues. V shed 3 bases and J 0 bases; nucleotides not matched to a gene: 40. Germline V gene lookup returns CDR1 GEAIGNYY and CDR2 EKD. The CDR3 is CACDPLFAHTASGWVRGDTQYTDKLIF. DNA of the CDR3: TGTGCCTGTGACCCCTTATTCGCACACACCGCAAGTGGATGGGTACGGGGGGATACACAGTACACCGATAAACTCATCTTT.